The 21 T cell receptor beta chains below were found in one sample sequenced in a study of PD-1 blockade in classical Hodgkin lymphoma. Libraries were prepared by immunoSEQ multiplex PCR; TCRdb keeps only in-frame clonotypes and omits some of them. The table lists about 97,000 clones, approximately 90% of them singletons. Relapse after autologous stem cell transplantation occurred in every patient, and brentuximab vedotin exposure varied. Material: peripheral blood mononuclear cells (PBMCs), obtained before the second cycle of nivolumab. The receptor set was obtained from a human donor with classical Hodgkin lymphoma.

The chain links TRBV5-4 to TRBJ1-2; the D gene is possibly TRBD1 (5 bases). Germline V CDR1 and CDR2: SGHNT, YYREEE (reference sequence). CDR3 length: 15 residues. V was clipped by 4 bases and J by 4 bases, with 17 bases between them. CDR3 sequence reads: CASSPGRDVVYGYTF. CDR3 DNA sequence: TGTGCCAGCAGCCCCGGAAGGGACGTGGTCTATGGCTACACCTTC.

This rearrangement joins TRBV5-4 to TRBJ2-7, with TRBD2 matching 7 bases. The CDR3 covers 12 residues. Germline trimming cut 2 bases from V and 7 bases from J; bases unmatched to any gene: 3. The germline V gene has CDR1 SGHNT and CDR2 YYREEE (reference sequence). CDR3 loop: CASSFGTTEQYF. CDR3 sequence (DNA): TGTGCCAGCAGCTTCGGGACTACAGAGCAGTACTTC. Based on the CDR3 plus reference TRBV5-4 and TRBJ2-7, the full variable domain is ETGVTQSPTHLIKTRGQQVTLRCSSQSGHNTVSWYQQALGQGPQFIFQYYREEENGRGNFPPRFSGLQFPNYSSELNVNALELDDSALYLCASSFGTTEQYFGPGTRLTVT.

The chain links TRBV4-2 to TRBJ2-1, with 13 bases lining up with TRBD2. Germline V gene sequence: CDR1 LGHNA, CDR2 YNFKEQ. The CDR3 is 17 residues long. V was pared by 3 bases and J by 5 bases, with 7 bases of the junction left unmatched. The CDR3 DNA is TGTGCCAGCAGCCAGTCACTAGCGGGGGGGCCCAACAATGAGCAGTTCTTC. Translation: CASSQSLAGGPNNEQFF.

CDR3 nucleotide sequence: TGTGCCAGCAGCTCTACTCAGGACGGCGTAATGGGTGGCTACACCTTC. This gives the protein CASSSTQDGVMGGYTF. This rearrangement joins TRBV9 to TRBJ1-2; the D is unclear. The CDR3 sequence is 16 residues long. From germline, CDR1 is SGDLS and CDR2 YYNGEE. The germline V and J ends were trimmed by 4 bases and 7 bases, with 23 bases remaining between them.

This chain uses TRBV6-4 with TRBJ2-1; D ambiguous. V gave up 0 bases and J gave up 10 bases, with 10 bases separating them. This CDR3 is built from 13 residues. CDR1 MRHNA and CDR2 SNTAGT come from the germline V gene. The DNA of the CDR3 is TGTGCCAGCAGTGACTCGAGCCAAAGGGAGCAGTTCTTC. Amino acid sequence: CASSDSSQREQFF.

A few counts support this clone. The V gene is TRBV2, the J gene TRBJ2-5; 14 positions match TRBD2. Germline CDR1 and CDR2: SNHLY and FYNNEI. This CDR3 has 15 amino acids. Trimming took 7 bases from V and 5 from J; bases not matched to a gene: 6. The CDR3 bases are TGTGCCAGCAAGGGGACTAGCGGGGGCGGGGAGACCCAGTACTTC. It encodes CASKGTSGGGETQYF.

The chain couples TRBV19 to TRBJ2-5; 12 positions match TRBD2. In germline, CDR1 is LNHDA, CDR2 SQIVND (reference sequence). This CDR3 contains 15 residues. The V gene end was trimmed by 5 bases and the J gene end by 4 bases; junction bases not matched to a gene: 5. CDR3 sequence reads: CASSPWTSGIETQYF. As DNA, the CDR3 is TGTGCCAGTAGTCCCTGGACTAGCGGGATAGAGACCCAGTACTTC.

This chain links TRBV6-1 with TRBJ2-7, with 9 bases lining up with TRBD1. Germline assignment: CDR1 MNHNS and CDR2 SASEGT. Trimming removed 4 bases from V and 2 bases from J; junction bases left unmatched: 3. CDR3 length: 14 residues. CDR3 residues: CASSVRDRAYEQYF. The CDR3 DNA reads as TGTGCCAGCAGTGTCCGGGACAGGGCCTACGAGCAGTACTTC.

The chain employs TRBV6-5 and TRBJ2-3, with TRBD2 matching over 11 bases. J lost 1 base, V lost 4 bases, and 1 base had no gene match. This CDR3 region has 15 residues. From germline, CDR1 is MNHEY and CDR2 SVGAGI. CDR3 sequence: CASSLTSGGTDTQYF. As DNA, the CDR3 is TGTGCCAGCAGTTTGACTAGCGGGGGCACAGATACGCAGTATTTT.

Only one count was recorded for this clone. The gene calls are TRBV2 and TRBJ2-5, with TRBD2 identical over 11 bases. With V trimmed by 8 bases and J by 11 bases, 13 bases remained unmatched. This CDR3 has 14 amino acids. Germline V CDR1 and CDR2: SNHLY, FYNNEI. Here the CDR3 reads CASGKGLAVDEQYF. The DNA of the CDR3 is TGTGCCAGCGGTAAGGGACTAGCGGTGGATGAGCAGTACTTC.

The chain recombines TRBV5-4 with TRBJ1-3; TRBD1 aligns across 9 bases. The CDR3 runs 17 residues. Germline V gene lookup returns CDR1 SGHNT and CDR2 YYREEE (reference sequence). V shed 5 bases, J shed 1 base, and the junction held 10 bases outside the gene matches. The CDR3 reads CASSLGQGLGSGNTIYF. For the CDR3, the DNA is TGTGCCAGCAGTCTTGGACAGGGGCTGGGGTCTGGAAACACCATATATTTT.

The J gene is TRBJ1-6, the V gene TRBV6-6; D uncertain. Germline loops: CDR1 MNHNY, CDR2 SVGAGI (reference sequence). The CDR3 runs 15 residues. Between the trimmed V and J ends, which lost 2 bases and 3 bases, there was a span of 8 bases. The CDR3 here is CASSYDGDYNSPLHF. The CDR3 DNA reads TGTGCCAGCAGTTACGACGGCGACTATAATTCACCCCTCCACTTT.

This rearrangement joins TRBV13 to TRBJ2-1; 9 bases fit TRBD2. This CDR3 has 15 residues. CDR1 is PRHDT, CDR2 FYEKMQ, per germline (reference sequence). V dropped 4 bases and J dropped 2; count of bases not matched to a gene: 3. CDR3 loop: CASSSGLATYNEQFF. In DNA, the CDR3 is TGTGCCAGCAGCTCGGGACTAGCAACCTACAATGAGCAGTTCTTC.

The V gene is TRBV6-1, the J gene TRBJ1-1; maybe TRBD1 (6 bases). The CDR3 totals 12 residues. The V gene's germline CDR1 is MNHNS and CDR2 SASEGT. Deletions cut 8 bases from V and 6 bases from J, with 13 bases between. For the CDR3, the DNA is TGTGCCAGCTCAATGTCAGGGGCTGAAGCTTTCTTT. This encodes CASSMSGAEAFF.

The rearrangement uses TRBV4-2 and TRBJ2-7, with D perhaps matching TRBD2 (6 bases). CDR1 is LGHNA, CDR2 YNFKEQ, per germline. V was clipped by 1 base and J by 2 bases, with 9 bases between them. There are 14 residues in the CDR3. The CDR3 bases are TGTGCCAGCAGCCAAGGGGGGGTTACCTACGAGCAGTACTTC. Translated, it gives CASSQGGVTYEQYF.

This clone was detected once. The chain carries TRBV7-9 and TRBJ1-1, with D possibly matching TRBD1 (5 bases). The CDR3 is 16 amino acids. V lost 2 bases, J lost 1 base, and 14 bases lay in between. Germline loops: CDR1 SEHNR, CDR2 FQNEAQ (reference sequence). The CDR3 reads CASSLRRGHQNTEAFF. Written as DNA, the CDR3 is TGTGCCAGCAGCTTACGGCGAGGACACCAGAACACTGAAGCTTTCTTT.

This CDR3 is CASSLGRTPRREQYF. The CDR3 nucleotides read TGTGCCAGCAGCTTGGGAAGGACTCCCAGGCGGGAGCAGTACTTC. This chain connects TRBV5-6 to TRBJ2-7; a possible D gene is TRBD2 (5 bases). Germline V CDR1 and CDR2: SGHDT, YYEEEE. The length of the CDR3 is 15 residues. V was cut by 0 bases and J by 7 bases, with 17 bases left in between.

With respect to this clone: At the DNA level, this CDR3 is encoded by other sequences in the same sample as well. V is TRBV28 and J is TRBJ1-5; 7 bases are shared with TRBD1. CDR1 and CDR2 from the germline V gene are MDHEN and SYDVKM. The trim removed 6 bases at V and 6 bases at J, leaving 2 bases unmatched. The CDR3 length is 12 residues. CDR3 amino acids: CASSQGGQPQHF. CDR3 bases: TGTGCCAGCAGCCAGGGGGGTCAGCCCCAGCATTTT.

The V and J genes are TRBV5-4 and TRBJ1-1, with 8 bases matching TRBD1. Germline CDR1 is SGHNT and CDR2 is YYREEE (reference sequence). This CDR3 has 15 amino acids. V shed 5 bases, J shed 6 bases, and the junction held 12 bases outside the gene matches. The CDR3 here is CASSIRQGWDPEAFF. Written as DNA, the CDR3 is TGTGCCAGCAGTATACGACAGGGGTGGGACCCTGAAGCTTTCTTT.

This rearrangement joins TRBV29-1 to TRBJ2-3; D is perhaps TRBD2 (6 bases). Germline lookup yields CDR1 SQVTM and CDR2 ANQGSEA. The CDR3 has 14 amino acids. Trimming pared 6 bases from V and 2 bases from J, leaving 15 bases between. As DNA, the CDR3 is TGCAGCGTAAGGAGTGGCGGGAACACAGATACGCAGTATTTT. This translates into CSVRSGGNTDTQYF.

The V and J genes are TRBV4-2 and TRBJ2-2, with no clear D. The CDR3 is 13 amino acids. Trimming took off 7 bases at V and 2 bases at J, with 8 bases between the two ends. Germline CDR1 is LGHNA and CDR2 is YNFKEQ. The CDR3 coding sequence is TGTGCCAGCACCACACTTAACACCGGGGAGCTGTTTTTT. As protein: CASTTLNTGELFF.